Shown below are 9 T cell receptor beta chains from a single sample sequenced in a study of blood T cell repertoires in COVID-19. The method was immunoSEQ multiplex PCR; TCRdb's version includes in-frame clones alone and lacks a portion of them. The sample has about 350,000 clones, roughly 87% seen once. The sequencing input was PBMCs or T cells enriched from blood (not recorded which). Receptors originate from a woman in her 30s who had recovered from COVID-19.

CDR3 nucleotides: TGTGCCAGCAGTTTACTTTCAGGGGGCGCACAGAGGCCGGCCGGCGAGCAGTACTTC. Amino acid sequence: CASSLLSGGAQRPAGEQYF. V gene TRBV28 combines with J gene TRBJ2-7, with TRBD1 matching over 8 bases. J gave up 6 bases and V 2 bases, and 21 bases lay outside the gene matches. Germline CDR1 and CDR2: MDHEN and SYDVKM. This CDR3 region has 19 residues.

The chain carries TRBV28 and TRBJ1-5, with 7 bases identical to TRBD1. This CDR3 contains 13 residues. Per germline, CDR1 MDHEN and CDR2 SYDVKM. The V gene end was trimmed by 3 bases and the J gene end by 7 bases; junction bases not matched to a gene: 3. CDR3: CASSLEGAQPQHF. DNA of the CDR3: TGTGCCAGCAGTTTGGAGGGGGCCCAGCCCCAGCATTTT.

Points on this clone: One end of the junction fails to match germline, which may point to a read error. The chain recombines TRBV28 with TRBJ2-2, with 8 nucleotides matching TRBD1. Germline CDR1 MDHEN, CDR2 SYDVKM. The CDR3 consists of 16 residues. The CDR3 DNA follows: TGTGCCAGCAGATTATCCGGGACAGGGAACACCGGGGAGCTGTTTTTT. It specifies CASRLSGTGNTGELFF.

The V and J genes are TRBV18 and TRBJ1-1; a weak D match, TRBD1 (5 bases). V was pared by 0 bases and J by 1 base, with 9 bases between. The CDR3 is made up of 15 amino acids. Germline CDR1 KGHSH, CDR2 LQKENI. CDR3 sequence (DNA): TGTGCCAGCTCACCACCGGCAGGGCAGAACACTGAAGCTTTCTTT. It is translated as CASSPPAGQNTEAFF.

The CDR3 here is CASSTGVVNTGELFF. The CDR3 DNA reads TGCGCCAGCAGCACAGGGGTGGTGAACACCGGGGAGCTGTTTTTT. V is TRBV5-1 and J is TRBJ2-2, with TRBD1 matching 7 bases. V gave up 4 bases and J gave up 1 base; unmatched junction bases: 4. This CDR3 comprises 15 residues. Germline V CDR1 and CDR2: SGHRS, YFSETQ.

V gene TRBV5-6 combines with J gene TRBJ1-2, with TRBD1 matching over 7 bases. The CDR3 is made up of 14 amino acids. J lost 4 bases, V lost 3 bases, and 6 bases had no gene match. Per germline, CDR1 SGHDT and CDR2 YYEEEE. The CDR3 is CASSWGTDPYGYTF. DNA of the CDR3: TGTGCCAGCAGCTGGGGGACAGATCCCTATGGCTACACCTTC.

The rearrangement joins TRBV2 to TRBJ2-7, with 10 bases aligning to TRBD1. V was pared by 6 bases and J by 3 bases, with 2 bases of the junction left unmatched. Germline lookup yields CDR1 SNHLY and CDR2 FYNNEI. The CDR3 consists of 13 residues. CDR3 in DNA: TGTGCCAGCAGGACAGGGGGCGTCTACGAGCAGTACTTC. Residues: CASRTGGVYEQYF.

The CDR3 DNA reads TGTGCCAGCAGGGTCCCGGGACAGGGGGCAAGGGGCTACACCTTC. Its translation: CASRVPGQGARGYTF. The genes are TRBV6-5 and TRBJ1-2; 12 bases match TRBD1. This CDR3 has 15 residues. The germline gives CDR1 MNHEY, CDR2 SVGAGI. J was trimmed by 8 bases and V by 6 bases; bases with no gene match: 10.

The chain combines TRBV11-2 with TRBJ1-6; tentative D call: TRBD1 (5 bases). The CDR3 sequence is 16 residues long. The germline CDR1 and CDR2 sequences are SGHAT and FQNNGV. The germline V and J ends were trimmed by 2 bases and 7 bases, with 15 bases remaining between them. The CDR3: CASSLSVGLPNSPLHF. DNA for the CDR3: TGTGCCAGCAGCTTAAGTGTGGGACTGCCAAATTCACCCCTCCACTTT.